These 23 T cell receptor beta chains share one sample of origin, sequenced in a study of shared clonotypes between healthy human individuals. Only in-frame clones appear in the TCRdb table, and some are missing; sequencing was by immunoSEQ multiplex PCR. The top ten clones hold around 12% of a sample with some 490,000 clones, 70% to 85% of them seen once. Sequencing was performed on PBMCs. The origin of the receptors is a woman between 40 and 50 years old in good health. Some clones in this sample may be carry-over from other donors' samples.

V usage is TRBV7-8 and J usage is TRBJ2-7, with D unresolved. The germline V gene encodes CDR1 SGHVS and CDR2 FQNEAQ. With 1 base removed from V and 0 bases from J, the gap between germline ends came to 10 bases. The CDR3 covers 15 residues. The CDR3 nucleotides are TGTGCCAGCAGCTTAGTCCAGGCCAGCTCCTACGAGCAGTACTTC. This translates into CASSLVQASSYEQYF.

V is TRBV5-4 and J is TRBJ1-6, with 7 nucleotides matching TRBD1. Germline V gene data show CDR1 as SGHNT and CDR2 as YYREEE (reference sequence). V trimming: 2 bases; J trimming: 6 bases; junction bases outside the gene matches: 8. The CDR3 spans 16 residues. CDR3 coding DNA: TGTGCCAGCAGCTTATTAGCCCCAGGGGGTAATTCACCCCTCCACTTT. Its translation: CASSLLAPGGNSPLHF.

This sequence joins TRBV9 and TRBJ2-7, with 9 bases that match TRBD2. Germline assignment: CDR1 SGDLS and CDR2 YYNGEE. This CDR3 is built from 18 residues. V lost 0 bases and J lost 6; bases outside the gene matches: 16. CDR3 sequence: CASSVEGEAGGSYVEQYF. CDR3 DNA: TGTGCCAGCAGCGTAGAGGGCGAAGCGGGAGGATCTTATGTCGAGCAGTACTTC.

The chain links TRBV29-1 to TRBJ1-5, with 8 bases that match TRBD1. Losses at the gene ends were 5 bases for V and 5 bases for J; bases not matched to a gene: 11. This CDR3 comprises 15 residues. CDR1 SQVTM and CDR2 ANQGSEA come from the germline V gene. The CDR3 loop is CSVTTQGAEDQPQHF. CDR3 in DNA: TGCAGCGTTACTACTCAGGGGGCTGAGGATCAGCCCCAGCATTTT. The full variable domain, with the rest looked up from reference TRBV29-1 and TRBJ1-5, is SAVISQKPSRDICQRGTSLTIQCQVDSQVTMMFWYRQQPGQSLTLIATANQGSEATYESGFVIDKFPISRPNLTFSTLTVSNMSPEDSSIYLCSVTTQGAEDQPQHFGDGTRLSIL.

Points on this clone: Distinct nucleotide sequences in the sample also encode this CDR3. The chain employs TRBV27 and TRBJ2-1; D possibly corresponds to TRBD2 (6 bases). Germline V CDR1 and CDR2: MNHEY, SMNVEV (reference sequence). Deletions cut 8 bases from V and 1 base from J, with 12 bases between. This CDR3 is 14 amino acids long. CDR3 residues: CASSFRGSYNEQFF. CDR3 nucleotide sequence: TGTGCCAGCTCCTTTCGGGGGTCCTACAATGAGCAGTTCTTC.

The chain is built from TRBV2 and TRBJ1-5; D unclear. CDR1 is SNHLY and CDR2 is FYNNEI in the germline V gene. V was shortened by 7 bases and J by 0 bases, with 7 bases between the two germline ends. This CDR3 is built from 13 residues. CDR3 sequence (DNA): TGTGCCAGCAAGGAATATAGCAATCAGCCCCAGCATTTT. This encodes CASKEYSNQPQHF.

Turning to this clone: A much larger clone differs from this one at a single base, so this may be a read error. The chain couples TRBV7-9 to TRBJ2-7; D not certain. The CDR3 contains 11 residues. Germline V CDR1 and CDR2: SEHNR, FQNEAQ (reference sequence). V lost 0 bases and J 5 bases, leaving 2 bases between the germline ends. The CDR3 nucleotides are TGTGCCAGCAGCTTAGCTGACGAGCAGTACTTC. Residues: CASSLADEQYF.

As DNA, the CDR3 is TGTGCCAGCAGCTTAATTTCCCAGGGTCACACCGGGGAGCTGTTTTTT. Translation: CASSLISQGHTGELFF. V usage is TRBV11-2 and J usage is TRBJ2-2; perhaps TRBD1 as D (5 bases). Trimming pared 2 bases from V and 3 bases from J, leaving 13 bases between. The CDR3 extends over 16 amino acids. CDR1 and CDR2 (germline): SGHAT, FQNNGV.

This chain connects TRBV28 to TRBJ2-7; TRBD2 aligns across 11 bases. V lost 7 bases, J lost 4 bases, and 6 bases stayed unmatched. The CDR3 spans 14 residues. Looked up from germline, CDR1 is MDHEN and CDR2 is SYDVKM. The CDR3 here is CASTLAGGVYEQYF. CDR3 DNA: TGTGCCAGCACCCTAGCGGGAGGAGTTTACGAGCAGTACTTC.

The chain links TRBV5-1 to TRBJ2-5; no definite D call. Trimming removed 0 bases at V and 1 base at J, with 13 bases between. The CDR3 has 16 residues. In germline, CDR1 is SGHRS, CDR2 YFSETQ. Here the CDR3 reads CASSLGASRTQETQYF. CDR3 DNA: TGCGCCAGCAGCTTGGGGGCTAGTCGGACCCAAGAGACCCAGTACTTC.

This chain joins TRBV19 and TRBJ2-1; 15 nucleotides match TRBD2. CDR3 length: 14 residues. Trimming took 5 bases from V and 10 from J; bases not matched to a gene: 3. Germline-derived CDR1 and CDR2 are LNHDA and SQIVND (reference sequence). CDR3 amino acids: CASSWTSGRAEQFF. CDR3 coding DNA: TGTGCCAGTAGTTGGACTAGCGGGAGGGCCGAGCAGTTCTTC. The full variable domain, rest sourced from reference TRBV19 and TRBJ2-1, is DGGITQSPKYLFRKEGQNVTLSCEQNLNHDAMYWYRQDPGQGLRLIYYSQIVNDFQKGDIAEGYSVSREKKESFPLTVTSAQKNPTAFYLCASSWTSGRAEQFFGPGTRLTVL.

The chain is built from TRBV1 and TRBJ2-1; the table's D gene call, TRBD2, was not cross checked with the DNA. TRBV1 is described as a pseudogene. The CDR3 has 15 residues. Written as DNA, the CDR3 is TGCACCAGCAGCCAAGGACTAGCGGGATTTAATGAGCAGTTCTTC. It specifies CTSSQGLAGFNEQFF.

Comments on this clone: This clone may be a read error of a much larger clone one base away. The DNA of the CDR3 is TGTGCCAGCAGAGTTACAGATACGCAGTATTTT. This gives the protein CASRVTDTQYF. The chain has TRBV7-8 and TRBJ2-3, with no clear D. Germline V gene lookup returns CDR1 SGHVS and CDR2 FQNEAQ. Trimming removed 6 bases at V and 3 bases at J, with 4 bases between. The CDR3 has 11 amino acids.

This rearrangement joins TRBV5-8 to TRBJ2-5; possibly TRBD2 for D (5 bases). CDR3 length: 16 residues. From germline, CDR1 is SGHTS and CDR2 YDEGEE. V was trimmed by 4 bases and J by 1 base, leaving 17 bases between them. CDR3 in amino acids: CASSPGLAQPQETQYF. The CDR3 region has the DNA TGTGCCAGCAGCCCGGGCCTAGCTCAGCCCCAAGAGACCCAGTACTTC.

This clone was seen more than once but under ten times. V gene TRBV19 combines with J gene TRBJ2-2; D is unclear. The CDR3 consists of 11 residues. Trimming removed 7 bases at V and 8 bases at J, with 8 bases between. The V gene's germline CDR1 is LNHDA and CDR2 SQIVND (reference sequence). The CDR3 is CASNGIGELFF. Here the CDR3 DNA reads TGTGCCAGTAATGGTATTGGGGAGCTGTTTTTT.

V usage is TRBV9 and J usage is TRBJ2-1; perhaps TRBD2 as D (6 bases). Germline V CDR1 and CDR2: SGDLS, YYNGEE. Trimming shortened V by 0 bases and J by 6 bases, and 10 bases separated the two germline ends. This CDR3 has 14 residues. The CDR3 loop is CASSVGSSGNEQFF. In DNA, the CDR3 is TGTGCCAGCAGCGTAGGGAGTAGCGGCAATGAGCAGTTCTTC.

The chain uses TRBV15 and TRBJ2-7, with TRBD2 matching 12 bases. V was pared by 0 bases and J by 2 bases, with 2 bases of the junction left unmatched. The germline CDR1 and CDR2 sequences are LNHNV and YYDKDF (reference sequence). The CDR3 loop spans 16 amino acids. The CDR3 coding sequence is TGTGCCACCAGCAGAGATCCTAGCGGGAGGGCCTACGAGCAGTACTTC. The encoded protein is CATSRDPSGRAYEQYF.

The chain has TRBV28 and TRBJ2-3, with no clear D. CDR1 is MDHEN, CDR2 SYDVKM, per germline. V lost 5 bases and J lost 6, with 12 bases in between. This CDR3 region has 13 residues. CDR3 sequence reads: CASSTPGPDTQYF. The CDR3 coding sequence is TGTGCCAGCAGTACACCGGGCCCTGATACGCAGTATTTT.

The chain couples TRBV19 to TRBJ2-5; unclear D gene. Germline values: CDR1 LNHDA, CDR2 SQIVND (reference sequence). Trimming took off 7 bases at V and 2 bases at J, with 11 bases between the two ends. The CDR3 consists of 13 residues. The CDR3 sequence is CASNKGRQETQYF. The CDR3 bases are TGTGCCAGTAATAAGGGCCGACAAGAGACCCAGTACTTC.

The chain carries TRBV10-3 and TRBJ1-5; D not resolved. Trimming removed 10 bases at V and 3 bases at J, with 10 bases between. From germline, CDR1 is ENHRY and CDR2 SYGVKD. The CDR3 contains 12 residues. CDR3 in amino acids: CATGEPNQPQHF. The CDR3 DNA reads TGTGCCACCGGGGAGCCCAATCAGCCCCAGCATTTT.

This chain joins TRBV11-3 and TRBJ1-5; TRBD1 aligns across 8 bases. V lost 9 bases, J lost 4 bases, and 2 bases stayed unmatched. This CDR3 comprises 12 residues. Germline CDR1 reads SGHNT; CDR2 reads YENEEA. The chain's CDR3 is CARDRANQPQHF. The CDR3 region has the DNA TGTGCCAGGGACAGGGCGAATCAGCCCCAGCATTTT.

This clone has just one count. The V gene is TRBV10-3, the J gene TRBJ1-2; unclear D gene. CDR1 is ENHRY and CDR2 is SYGVKD in the germline V gene. There are 14 residues in the CDR3. V was shortened by 0 bases and J by 8 bases, with 13 bases between the two germline ends. CDR3 bases: TGTGCCATCAGTGAGTCATTGAACAGTGAAGGCTACACCTTC. Its protein product is CAISESLNSEGYTF.

V usage is TRBV5-4 and J usage is TRBJ2-4; 8 positions agree with TRBD1. The junction had 5 bases not matched to a gene; V was cut back by 3 bases and J by 6 bases. The CDR3 is 14 residues long. Germline-derived CDR1 and CDR2 are SGHNT and YYREEE (reference sequence). The chain's CDR3 is CASSYGTGVNIQYF. The CDR3 bases are TGTGCCAGCAGCTACGGGACAGGAGTAAACATTCAGTACTTC.